The T cell receptor beta chain under discussion was sequenced for a study of cytomegalovirus exposure and HLA in healthy donors. Primers: 60 Vbeta forward and 13 Jbeta reverse. This table comes from immunoSEQ multiplex PCR, and its TCRdb copy is limited to in-frame clones, with some not included. The table has 160,000 or so clones, about 85% seen once; the top ten hold roughly 2.4%. V was pared by 8 bases and J by 5 bases, with 18 bases between. Germline assignment: CDR1 MGHDK and CDR2 SYGVNS. The length of the CDR3 is 14 residues. With regard to this clone: Its antigen is not known.

General observations from the study: Most of the CMV-associated TCR beta chains (in a later analysis) appeared to be HLA-restricted. Using a false discovery rate of 0.05, a later analysis showed that roughly 16,000 TCR beta sequences were associated with HLA alleles. Common viral pathogens seemed to be connected with several of the most significant clusters, according to a later analysis.

This sequence originates from a woman between 18 and 29 years old in good health and CMV-seronegative. Material: PBMCs. V is TRBV25-1 and J is TRBJ1-2; D uncertain. This CDR3 reads CASGHPGGSYGYTF. The CDR3 coding sequence is TGTGCCAGCGGTCACCCGGGAGGCTCTTATGGCTACACCTTC.